These 28 T cell receptor beta chains were sequenced from one sample in a study of cytomegalovirus exposure and HLA in healthy donors. Researchers ran the PCR with 60 Vbeta and 13 Jbeta primers. The table came from immunoSEQ multiplex PCR; TCRdb's copy has only in-frame clones and leaves some out. The table includes over 85,000 clones, 76% detected once. The sequenced material came from PBMCs. The receptor set was obtained from a man aged 25 to 40 in good health and CMV-seropositive.

V is TRBV5-1 and J is TRBJ1-1, with 7 bases identical to TRBD1. V lost 4 bases and J lost 0; bases outside the gene matches: 9. The CDR3 sequence is 16 residues long. The germline V gene encodes CDR1 SGHRS and CDR2 YFSETQ. The chain's CDR3 is CASSGAGGTMNTEAFF. The CDR3 coding sequence is TGCGCCAGCAGCGGGGCAGGGGGGACCATGAACACTGAAGCTTTCTTT.

DNA for the CDR3: TGTGCCAGCGCGCCCTCACAGGACACCGGGGAGCTGTTTTTT. It yields the protein CASAPSQDTGELFF. The rearrangement joins TRBV7-9 to TRBJ2-2; TRBD1 is a possible D gene (5 bases). This CDR3 has 14 amino acids. Germline V lookup: CDR1 SEHNR, CDR2 FQNEAQ (reference sequence). Trimming took off 8 bases at V and 3 bases at J, with 13 bases between the two ends.

This clone was counted between two and nine times. This chain joins TRBV25-1 and TRBJ2-7, with TRBD1 identical over 8 bases. CDR1 and CDR2 (germline): MGHDK, SYGVNS. V was clipped by 7 bases and J by 3 bases; unmatched bases: 5. The CDR3 is made up of 13 amino acids. CDR3 DNA sequence: TGTGCCAGCACCTCGGGACAGGTCTACGAGCAGTACTTC. Translation gives CASTSGQVYEQYF.

The chain links TRBV6-5 to TRBJ2-7; maybe TRBD2 (6 bases). Germline V gives CDR1 MNHEY, CDR2 SVGAGI. This CDR3 contains 14 residues. The germline V and J ends were trimmed by 6 bases and 6 bases, with 18 bases remaining between them. The CDR3 DNA reads as TGTGCCAGCAGCCCCTTAGGGACTCGCGGCGAGCAGTACTTC. Translated, it gives CASSPLGTRGEQYF.

V and J are TRBV6-6 and TRBJ1-5, with D possibly matching TRBD1 (5 bases). In germline, CDR1 is MNHNY, CDR2 SVGAGI (reference sequence). The CDR3 is 14 residues long. Trimming stripped 8 bases from V and 7 bases from J, with 18 bases between. The CDR3 protein is CASSGTHGRQPQHF. The CDR3 DNA follows: TGTGCCAGCTCAGGGACTCACGGGAGACAGCCCCAGCATTTT.

This chain connects TRBV2 to TRBJ2-5; a possible D gene is TRBD1 (6 bases). CDR1 and CDR2 (germline): SNHLY, FYNNEI. The CDR3 contains 12 residues. The V and J ends lost 6 bases and 4 bases respectively, with 9 bases between them. The CDR3: CASSSTGETQYF. In DNA, the CDR3 is TGTGCCAGCAGCTCGACAGGAGAGACCCAGTACTTC.

The chain uses TRBV7-2 and TRBJ1-6; the match to TRBD1 covers 9 bases. CDR1 is SGHTA, CDR2 FQGNSA, per germline. CDR3 length: 17 residues. Trimming removed 3 bases from V and 9 bases from J; junction bases left unmatched: 12. The CDR3 spells CASSLGIPGQGSSPLHF. The CDR3 nucleotides are TGTGCCAGCAGCTTGGGAATACCGGGACAGGGATCTTCACCCCTCCACTTT.

The V gene is TRBV4-1, the J gene TRBJ2-1; TRBD1 aligns across 10 bases. This CDR3 spans 18 amino acids. With V trimmed by 2 bases and J by 0 bases, 7 bases remained unmatched. CDR1 is MGHRA, CDR2 YSYEKL, per germline. CDR3 sequence reads: CASSQPGQGVSSYNEQFF. Written as DNA, the CDR3 is TGCGCCAGCAGCCAACCTGGACAGGGGGTTAGCTCCTACAATGAGCAGTTCTTC.

V gene TRBV5-1 combines with J gene TRBJ2-7, with 7 positions matching TRBD1. This CDR3 spans 14 amino acids. Germline CDR1 SGHRS, CDR2 YFSETQ. V was clipped by 4 bases and J by 6 bases; unmatched bases: 10. The CDR3 loop reads CASSRPEQGSEQYF. DNA of the CDR3: TGCGCCAGCAGCCGACCTGAACAGGGGAGCGAGCAGTACTTC. Combining the CDR3 with reference TRBV5-1 and TRBJ2-7 gives the whole variable domain KAGVTQTPRYLIKTRGQQVTLSCSPISGHRSVSWYQQTPGQGLQFLFEYFSETQRNKGNFPGRFSGRQFSNSRSEMNVSTLELGDSALYLCASSRPEQGSEQYFGPGTRLTVT.

This chain uses TRBV2 with TRBJ2-2; TRBD1 aligns across 9 bases. V shed 3 bases, J shed 5 bases, and the junction held 7 bases outside the gene matches. The CDR3 has 16 residues. The germline V gene has CDR1 SNHLY and CDR2 FYNNEI. The CDR3 loop is CASSEKDRGITGELFF. CDR3 in DNA: TGTGCCAGCAGTGAGAAGGACAGGGGTATTACCGGGGAGCTGTTTTTT. Full variable domain (missing parts from reference TRBV2 and TRBJ2-2): EPEVTQTPSHQVTQMGQEVILRCVPISNHLYFYWYRQILGQKVEFLVSFYNNEISEKSEIFDDQFSVERPDGSNFTLKIRSTKLEDSAMYFCASSEKDRGITGELFFGEGSRLTVL.

V is TRBV11-3 and J is TRBJ2-7; 7 bases are a match to TRBD2. Trimming took 5 bases from V and 4 from J; bases not matched to a gene: 11. The CDR3 has 15 residues. CDR1 and CDR2 (germline): SGHNT, YENEEA. The CDR3 nucleotides read TGTGCCAGCAGCCCCGGGGGAGCGGGGAGATACGAGCAGTACTTC. Its translation is CASSPGGAGRYEQYF. Based on the CDR3 plus reference TRBV11-3 and TRBJ2-7, the full variable domain is EAGVVQSPRYKIIEKKQPVAFWCNPISGHNTLYWYLQNLGQGPELLIRYENEEAVDDSQLPKDRFSAERLKGVDSTLKIQPAELGDSAVYLCASSPGGAGRYEQYFGPGTRLTVT.

This clone was recorded only once. The chain recombines TRBV2 with TRBJ1-5, with no clear D. CDR3 length: 14 amino acids. Trimming pared 4 bases from V and 2 bases from J, leaving 9 bases between. Germline CDR1 and CDR2: SNHLY and FYNNEI. The CDR3: CASSGNGGNQPQHF. The CDR3 DNA follows: TGTGCCAGCAGTGGGAACGGGGGCAATCAGCCCCAGCATTTT.

This sequence joins TRBV5-1 and TRBJ1-1, with D tentatively TRBD1 (6 bases). Trimming removed 4 bases at V and 7 bases at J, with 17 bases between. CDR3 size: 14 residues. Germline lookup yields CDR1 SGHRS and CDR2 YFSETQ. The CDR3 sequence is CASSPEGHQNEAFF. CDR3 coding DNA: TGCGCCAGCAGCCCTGAGGGACACCAAAATGAAGCTTTCTTT. The whole variable domain, filled in from reference TRBV5-1 and TRBJ1-1, reads KAGVTQTPRYLIKTRGQQVTLSCSPISGHRSVSWYQQTPGQGLQFLFEYFSETQRNKGNFPGRFSGRQFSNSRSEMNVSTLELGDSALYLCASSPEGHQNEAFFGQGTRLTVV.

This rearrangement joins TRBV5-4 to TRBJ2-7, with D unresolved. V lost 4 bases to trimming and J lost 2 bases, with 10 bases between them. Germline lookup yields CDR1 SGHNT and CDR2 YYREEE (reference sequence). The CDR3 has 13 residues. The CDR3 sequence: CASSPLGTYEQYF. The CDR3 DNA reads TGTGCCAGCAGCCCCCTAGGCACCTACGAGCAGTACTTC.

V usage is TRBV30 and J usage is TRBJ2-7; a weak D match, TRBD1 (5 bases). Trimming took 3 bases from V and 4 from J, leaving 16 bases between them. CDR1 and CDR2 from the germline V gene are GTSNPN and SVGIG (reference sequence). This CDR3 comprises 14 residues. CDR3 bases: TGTGCCTGGAGCCGCCCCGGCAGGGTTTACGAGCAGTACTTC. Its translation: CAWSRPGRVYEQYF.

The CDR3 region is CASSPQGDGNNQPQHF. The CDR3, as DNA: TGTGCCAGCTCACCACAGGGCGACGGGAACAATCAGCCCCAGCATTTT. This chain uses TRBV18 with TRBJ1-5; D call uncertain. The ends were cut back, 1 base at V and 3 bases at J, with 13 bases in the middle. The germline CDR1 and CDR2 sequences are KGHSH and LQKENI. CDR3 length: 16 residues.

This chain joins TRBV7-9 and TRBJ1-1; a weak D match, TRBD1 (5 bases). V lost 8 bases, J lost 0 bases, and 10 bases lay in between. This CDR3 contains 13 residues. Germline loops: CDR1 SEHNR, CDR2 FQNEAQ (reference sequence). DNA of the CDR3: TGTGCCAGCGAGGGACTCATGAACACTGAAGCTTTCTTT. This translates into CASEGLMNTEAFF. Full variable domain (missing parts from reference TRBV7-9 and TRBJ1-1): DTGVSQNPRHKITKRGQNVTFRCDPISEHNRLYWYRQTLGQGPEFLTYFQNEAQLEKSRLLSDRFSAERPKGSFSTLEIQRTEQGDSAMYLCASEGLMNTEAFFGQGTRLTVV.

The chain is built from TRBV5-1 and TRBJ2-6; 8 bases fit TRBD1. V shed 0 bases and J 3 bases; nucleotides not matched to a gene: 11. The CDR3 has 19 residues. CDR1 SGHRS and CDR2 YFSETQ come from the germline V gene. DNA for the CDR3: TGCGCCAGCAGCTTGGCCGTGGGCAGGGGGCAAGGTGGGGCCAACGTCCTGACTTTC. Protein: CASSLAVGRGQGGANVLTF. The full variable domain, with the rest looked up from reference TRBV5-1 and TRBJ2-6, is KAGVTQTPRYLIKTRGQQVTLSCSPISGHRSVSWYQQTPGQGLQFLFEYFSETQRNKGNFPGRFSGRQFSNSRSEMNVSTLELGDSALYLCASSLAVGRGQGGANVLTFGAGSRLTVL.

The chain couples TRBV5-5 to TRBJ1-2; TRBD1 might be the D (5 bases). Germline assignment: CDR1 SGHKS and CDR2 YYEKEE (reference sequence). Trimming shortened V by 0 bases and J by 8 bases, and 17 bases separated the two germline ends. This CDR3 is 15 amino acids long. Here the CDR3 reads CASSLEDFGGDGYTF. CDR3 in DNA: TGTGCCAGCAGCTTGGAGGATTTCGGGGGGGACGGCTACACCTTC.

This clone was recorded a few times. The chain links TRBV16 to TRBJ1-4; a weak D match, TRBD1 (5 bases). Germline loops: CDR1 KGHSY, CDR2 FQNENV. This CDR3 is built from 15 residues. V lost 1 base to trimming and J lost 0 bases, with 6 bases between them. Here the CDR3 DNA reads TGTGCCAGCAGCCAATTCAGGGCAACTAATGAAAAACTGTTTTTT. Translating gives CASSQFRATNEKLFF.

This clone was detected once. V gene TRBV19 combines with J gene TRBJ2-7, with 10 bases that match TRBD1. This CDR3 is built from 15 residues. J gave up 2 bases and V 3 bases, and 4 bases lay outside the gene matches. Per the germline V gene, CDR1 is LNHDA and CDR2 is SQIVND (reference sequence). The CDR3 DNA follows: TGTGCCAGTAGTATCGGGACAGGGGCCCCCTACGAGCAGTACTTC. Its translation is CASSIGTGAPYEQYF.

This clone was recorded only once. CDR3 region: CASSPGQDYNEQFF. The CDR3 nucleotides read TGCGCCAGCAGCCCGGGACAGGACTACAATGAGCAGTTCTTC. The chain uses TRBV5-1 and TRBJ2-1, with 8 bases that match TRBD1. The CDR3 runs to 14 residues. CDR1 and CDR2 from the germline V gene are SGHRS and YFSETQ. The V and J ends lost 4 bases and 3 bases, in that order; junction bases with no gene match: 3.

The chain is built from TRBV2 and TRBJ2-2, with TRBD2 matching over 10 bases. Germline assignment: CDR1 SNHLY and CDR2 FYNNEI. The J segment lost 7 bases and the V segment lost 6 bases, leaving 14 bases of the junction unmatched. This CDR3 is built from 17 residues. CDR3 residues: CASRGISGGPPYGELFF. CDR3 DNA sequence: TGTGCCAGCAGAGGGATTAGCGGGGGGCCCCCCTACGGGGAGCTGTTTTTT.

The V gene is TRBV5-1, the J gene TRBJ1-2; tentative D call: TRBD1 (5 bases). Trimming stripped 0 bases from V and 1 base from J, with 7 bases between. Germline lookup yields CDR1 SGHRS and CDR2 YFSETQ. The CDR3 runs 14 residues. CDR3 loop: CASSLVGDNYGYTF. CDR3 DNA sequence: TGCGCCAGCAGCTTGGTAGGGGATAACTATGGCTACACCTTC.

The chain couples TRBV19 to TRBJ1-5, with TRBD1 identical over 7 bases. J gave up 6 bases and V 5 bases, and 10 bases lay outside the gene matches. CDR1 is LNHDA, CDR2 SQIVND, per germline (reference sequence). CDR3 length: 15 amino acids. The DNA of the CDR3 is TGTGCCAGTAGTCCAGGGGGAGGTGCTGGTCAGCCCCAGCATTTT. Amino acid sequence: CASSPGGGAGQPQHF.

The V and J genes are TRBV6-1 and TRBJ1-4; TRBD1 agrees at 10 bases. Germline values: CDR1 MNHNS, CDR2 SASEGT. With 4 bases clipped from V and 0 bases from J, the junction kept 8 bases outside the gene matches. The CDR3 is 18 amino acids. CDR3 nucleotide sequence: TGTGCCAGCAGTGGGACAGGGGGACCGCGTGCAACTAATGAAAAACTGTTTTTT. As protein: CASSGTGGPRATNEKLFF.

The chain couples TRBV6-4 to TRBJ2-2; D possibly corresponds to TRBD2 (7 bases). V lost 2 bases and J 2 bases, leaving 18 bases between the germline ends. CDR1 is MRHNA, CDR2 SNTAGT, per germline. The CDR3 has 18 residues. The CDR3 here is CASSDRRGAKTNTGELFF. In DNA, the CDR3 is TGTGCCAGCAGTGACCGTCGGGGGGCCAAAACTAACACCGGGGAGCTGTTTTTT.

The chain joins TRBV5-1 to TRBJ1-5; TRBD1 matches at 7 bases. This CDR3 contains 17 residues. With V trimmed by 0 bases and J by 1 base, 7 bases remained unmatched. Germline CDR1 is SGHRS and CDR2 is YFSETQ. CDR3 sequence (DNA): TGCGCCAGCAGCTTGGACCGGAAGGACAGGAGCAATCAGCCCCAGCATTTT. This codes for CASSLDRKDRSNQPQHF.